This T cell receptor (beta chain) was sequenced for a study of T cell responses to AZD1222 COVID-19 vaccine. Notes on the study in general: Most donors were white British, females outnumbered males, and clonal diversity was possibly underestimated.

Germline V gene data show CDR1 as SGHNT and CDR2 as YYREEE (reference sequence). The CDR3 covers 15 residues. Trimming removed 5 bases from V and 0 bases from J, with 14 bases in between. As concerns this clone: Its antigen is as yet unknown.

Produced via immunoSEQ multiplex PCR; TCRdb's table is partial and in-frame only. The data show about 120,000 clones, with 75% to 90% seen just once and approximately 3.4% held by the top ten. This sample comprised peripheral blood, obtained on day 0 of AZD1222 vaccination. This chain connects TRBV5-4 to TRBJ2-5, with D unclear. The clonotype comes from an adult in good health. CDR3 nucleotides: TGTGCCAGCAGGACGGAATTAGACGACCAAGAGACCCAGTACTTC. As protein: CASRTELDDQETQYF.